The sample holds a few counts of the clone carrying this T cell receptor (beta chain). The V gene lost 5 bases and the J gene lost 2 bases, with 11 bases spanning the gap. From germline, CDR1 is SGHVS and CDR2 FQNEAQ. The CDR3 sequence is 14 residues long. The data were taken from a study of T-cell reconstitution after alpha-beta-depleted transplantation in children. Unique molecular identifiers were incorporated when the TCRbeta library was constructed. Using its own MiXCR run on the PCR reads, TCRdb lists one record per CDR3 protein. The table shows fewer than 200,000 distinct CDR3 sequences, with more than 6.5% occurring only once.

The rearrangement uses TRBV7-8 and TRBJ2-3, with D hard to call. The source is a human donor who donated a stem cell graft to a child with Wiskott-Aldrich syndrome. The sample was PBMCs from the stem cell graft donor, taken from the stem cell graft. CDR3: CASSTGGNTDTQYF. DNA of the CDR3: TGTGCCAGCAGCACGGGCGGCAACACAGATACGCAGTATTTT.